This T cell receptor (beta chain) was obtained from a study of beta chain features in type 1 diabetes. Points from the study as a whole: Using cDNA template may skew counts toward highly expressing activated cells. VDJ junctions from patients with type 1 diabetes contained fewer insertions and more deletions. Moderately but significantly shorter TCRB CDR3s were found in Type 1 diabetes patients in all four CD4+ subsets. With patients and controls alike, PCR might favor shorter templates to an equal degree.

This clone was detected a few times. Its antigen is currently unknown. Every bit of the isolated RNA underwent reverse transcription, so sequencing read expressed TCRB transcripts. There were approximately 3.5 million reads on average in the naive, central memory and regulatory T cell samples. Assay: immunoSEQ multiplex PCR; the TCRdb copy retains only in-frame clones and omits some. This table has some 200,000 clones, 16% appearing once. The CDR3 contains 13 residues. Germline assignment: CDR1 SQVTM and CDR2 ANQGSEA. After removal of 7 bases from V and 10 bases from J, the junction contained 14 bases not matched to a gene.

Sequencing input: naive CD4+ T cells from blood. The TCR sequence derives from a man aged 25 to 40 with type 1 diabetes. J is TRBJ1-2 and V is TRBV29-1; 8 nucleotides align to TRBD1. CDR3 coding DNA: TGCAGCGCCCTAGGCCAGGACAGGGATGACTACACCTTC. Protein sequence: CSALGQDRDDYTF.